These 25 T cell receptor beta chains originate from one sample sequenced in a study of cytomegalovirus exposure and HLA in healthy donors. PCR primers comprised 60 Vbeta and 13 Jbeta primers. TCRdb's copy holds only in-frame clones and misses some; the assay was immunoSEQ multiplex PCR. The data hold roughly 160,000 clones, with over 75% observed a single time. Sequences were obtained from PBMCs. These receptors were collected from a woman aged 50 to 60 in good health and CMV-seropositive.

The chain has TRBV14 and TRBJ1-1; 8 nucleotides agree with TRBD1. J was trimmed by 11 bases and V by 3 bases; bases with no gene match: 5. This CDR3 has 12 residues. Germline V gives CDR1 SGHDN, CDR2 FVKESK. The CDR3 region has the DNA TGTGCCAGCAGCCATTCAGGGGGCCGGGCTTTCTTT. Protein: CASSHSGGRAFF.

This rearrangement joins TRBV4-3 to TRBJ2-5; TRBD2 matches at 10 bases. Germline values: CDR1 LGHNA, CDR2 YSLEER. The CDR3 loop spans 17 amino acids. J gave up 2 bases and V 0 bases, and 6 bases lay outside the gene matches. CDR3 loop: CASSQDASGSWQETQYF. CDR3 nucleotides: TGCGCCAGCAGCCAAGATGCTAGCGGGAGCTGGCAAGAGACCCAGTACTTC.

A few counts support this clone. CDR3 nucleotides: TGTGCCAGCAGTCAGGCCTCCTACAATGAGCAGTTCTTC. Its protein product is CASSQASYNEQFF. This chain uses TRBV4-2 with TRBJ2-1; no clear D. The CDR3 consists of 13 residues. V shed 6 bases and J shed 0 bases, with 6 bases lying between them. CDR1 and CDR2 (germline): LGHNA, YNFKEQ.

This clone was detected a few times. The CDR3 region is CALMGANTDTQYF. Written as DNA, the CDR3 is TGTGCCCTGATGGGGGCGAACACAGATACGCAGTATTTT. This chain connects TRBV28 to TRBJ2-3; a weak D match, TRBD1 (6 bases). V lost 11 bases and J lost 2, with 14 bases in between. Germline V gene lookup returns CDR1 MDHEN and CDR2 SYDVKM. The CDR3 has 13 amino acids.

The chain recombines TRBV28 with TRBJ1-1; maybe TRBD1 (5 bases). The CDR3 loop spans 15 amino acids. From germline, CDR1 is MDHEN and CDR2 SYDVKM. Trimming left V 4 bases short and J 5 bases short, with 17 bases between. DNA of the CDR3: TGTGCCAGCAGTTCCGGGGGGATTGGTAGGACTGAAGCTTTCTTT. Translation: CASSSGGIGRTEAFF.

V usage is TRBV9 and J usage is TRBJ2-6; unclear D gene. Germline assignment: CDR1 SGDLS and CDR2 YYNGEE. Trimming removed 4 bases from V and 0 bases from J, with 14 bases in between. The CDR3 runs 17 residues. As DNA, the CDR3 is TGTGCCAGCAGCCCCCGACACCTTAGCTCTGGGGCCAACGTCCTGACTTTC. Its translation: CASSPRHLSSGANVLTF. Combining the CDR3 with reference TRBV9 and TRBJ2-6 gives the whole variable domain DSGVTQTPKHLITATGQRVTLRCSPRSGDLSVYWYQQSLDQGLQFLIQYYNGEERAKGNILERFSAQQFPDLHSELNLSSLELGDSALYFCASSPRHLSSGANVLTFGAGSRLTVL.

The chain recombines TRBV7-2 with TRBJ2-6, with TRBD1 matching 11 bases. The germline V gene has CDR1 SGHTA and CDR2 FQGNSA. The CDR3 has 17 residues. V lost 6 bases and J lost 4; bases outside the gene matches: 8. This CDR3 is CASSYGQGAPGANVLTF. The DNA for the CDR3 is TGTGCCAGCAGTTATGGACAGGGGGCGCCAGGGGCCAACGTCCTGACTTTC.

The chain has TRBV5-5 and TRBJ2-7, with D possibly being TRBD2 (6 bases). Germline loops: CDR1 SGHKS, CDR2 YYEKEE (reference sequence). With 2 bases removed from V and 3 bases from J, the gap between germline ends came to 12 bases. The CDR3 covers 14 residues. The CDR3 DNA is TGTGCCAGCAGCTTTCCCGGGAGCAGCTACGAGCAGTACTTC. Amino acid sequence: CASSFPGSSYEQYF.

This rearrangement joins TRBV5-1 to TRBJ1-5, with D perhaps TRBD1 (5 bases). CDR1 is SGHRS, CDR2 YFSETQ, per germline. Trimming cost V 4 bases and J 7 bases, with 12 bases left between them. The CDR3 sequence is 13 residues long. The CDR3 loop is CASSRDLGQPQHF. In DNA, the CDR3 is TGCGCCAGCAGCCGGGACTTAGGACAGCCCCAGCATTTT.

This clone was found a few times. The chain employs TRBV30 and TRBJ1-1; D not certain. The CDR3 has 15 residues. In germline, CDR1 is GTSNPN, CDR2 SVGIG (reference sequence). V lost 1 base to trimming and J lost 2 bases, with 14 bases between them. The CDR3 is CAWSGQRGSNTEAFF. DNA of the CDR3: TGTGCCTGGAGTGGCCAACGAGGCAGCAACACTGAAGCTTTCTTT.

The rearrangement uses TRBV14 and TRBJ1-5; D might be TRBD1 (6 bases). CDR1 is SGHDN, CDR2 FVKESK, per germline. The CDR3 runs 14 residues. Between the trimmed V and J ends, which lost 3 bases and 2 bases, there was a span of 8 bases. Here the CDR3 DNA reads TGTGCCAGCAGCCAGACAGGAGGCAATCAGCCCCAGCATTTT. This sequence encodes CASSQTGGNQPQHF.

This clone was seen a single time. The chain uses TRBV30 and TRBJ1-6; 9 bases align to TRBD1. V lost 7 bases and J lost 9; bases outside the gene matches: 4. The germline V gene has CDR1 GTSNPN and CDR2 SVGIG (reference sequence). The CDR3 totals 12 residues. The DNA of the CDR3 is TGTGCCTCCGGGACAGGGAGTTCACCCCTCCACTTT. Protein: CASGTGSSPLHF.

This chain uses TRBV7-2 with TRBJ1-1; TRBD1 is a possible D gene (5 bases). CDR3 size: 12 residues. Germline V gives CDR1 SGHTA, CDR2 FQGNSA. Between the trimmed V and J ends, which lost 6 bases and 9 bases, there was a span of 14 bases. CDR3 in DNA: TGTGCCAGCAGAAGACAGAGTGGTAAAGCTTTCTTT. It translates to CASRRQSGKAFF.

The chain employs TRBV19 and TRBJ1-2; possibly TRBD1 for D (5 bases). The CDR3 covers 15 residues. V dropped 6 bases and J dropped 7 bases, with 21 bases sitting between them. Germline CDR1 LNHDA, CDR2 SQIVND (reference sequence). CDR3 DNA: TGTGCCAGTAGCGACAGTAGTGCTCATCGGTCTGGCTACACCTTC. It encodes CASSDSSAHRSGYTF.

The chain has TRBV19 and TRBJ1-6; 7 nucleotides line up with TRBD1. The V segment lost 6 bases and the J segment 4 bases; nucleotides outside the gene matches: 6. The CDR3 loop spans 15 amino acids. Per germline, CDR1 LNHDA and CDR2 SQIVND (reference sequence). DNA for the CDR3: TGTGCCAGTAGACCCTCGGGACAGTATAATTCACCCCTCCACTTT. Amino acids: CASRPSGQYNSPLHF.

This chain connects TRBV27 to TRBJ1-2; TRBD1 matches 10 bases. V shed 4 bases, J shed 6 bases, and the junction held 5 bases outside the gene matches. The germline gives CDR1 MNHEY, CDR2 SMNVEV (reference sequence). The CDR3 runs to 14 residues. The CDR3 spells CASSSPGTGDGYTF. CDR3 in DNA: TGTGCCAGCAGTTCCCCTGGGACAGGGGATGGCTACACCTTC.

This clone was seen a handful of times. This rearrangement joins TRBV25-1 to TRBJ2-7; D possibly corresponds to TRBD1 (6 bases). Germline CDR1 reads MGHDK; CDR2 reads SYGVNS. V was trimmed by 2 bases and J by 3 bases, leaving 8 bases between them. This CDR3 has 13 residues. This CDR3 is CASSEVGHYEQYF. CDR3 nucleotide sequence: TGTGCCAGCAGTGAAGTGGGACACTACGAGCAGTACTTC.

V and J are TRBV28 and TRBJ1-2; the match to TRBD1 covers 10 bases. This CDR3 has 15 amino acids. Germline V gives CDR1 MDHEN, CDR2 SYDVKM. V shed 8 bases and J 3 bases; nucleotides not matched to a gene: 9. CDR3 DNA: TGTGCCAGCGGTCCCGGGGACAGGGGATACTATGGCTACACCTTC. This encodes CASGPGDRGYYGYTF.

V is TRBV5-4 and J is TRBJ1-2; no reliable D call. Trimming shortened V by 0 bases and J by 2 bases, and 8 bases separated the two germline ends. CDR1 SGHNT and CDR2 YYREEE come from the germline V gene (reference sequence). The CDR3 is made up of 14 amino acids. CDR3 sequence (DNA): TGTGCCAGCAGCTTGGTGGTGGCCAACTATGGCTACACCTTC. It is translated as CASSLVVANYGYTF.

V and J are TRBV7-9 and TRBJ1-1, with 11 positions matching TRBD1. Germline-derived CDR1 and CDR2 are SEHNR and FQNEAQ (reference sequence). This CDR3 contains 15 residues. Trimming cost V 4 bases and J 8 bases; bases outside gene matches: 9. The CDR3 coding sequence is TGTGCCAGCAGCTCCCCGGGACAGGGGGAAAAAGAAGCTTTCTTT. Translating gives CASSSPGQGEKEAFF.

CDR3 sequence (DNA): TGTGCCAGCAGACGGGACTATATGAGGGACATTCAGTACTTC. Its protein product is CASRRDYMRDIQYF. The chain recombines TRBV27 with TRBJ2-4; TRBD2 agrees at 7 bases. The CDR3 is 14 residues long. The germline V gene has CDR1 MNHEY and CDR2 SMNVEV (reference sequence). V shed 6 bases, J shed 8 bases, and the junction held 10 bases outside the gene matches.

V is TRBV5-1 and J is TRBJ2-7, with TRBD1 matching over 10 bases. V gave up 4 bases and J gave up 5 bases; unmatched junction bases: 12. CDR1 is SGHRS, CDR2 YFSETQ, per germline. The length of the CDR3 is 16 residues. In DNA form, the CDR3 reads TGCGCCAGCAGCACCCTAATCGGGACAGGGGCCAACGAGCAGTACTTC. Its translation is CASSTLIGTGANEQYF.

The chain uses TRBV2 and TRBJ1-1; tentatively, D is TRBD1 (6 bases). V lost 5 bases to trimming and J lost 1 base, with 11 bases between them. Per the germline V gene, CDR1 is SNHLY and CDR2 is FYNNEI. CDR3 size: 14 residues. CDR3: CASSRTGRNTEAFF. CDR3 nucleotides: TGTGCCAGCAGTAGAACAGGGAGGAACACTGAAGCTTTCTTT.

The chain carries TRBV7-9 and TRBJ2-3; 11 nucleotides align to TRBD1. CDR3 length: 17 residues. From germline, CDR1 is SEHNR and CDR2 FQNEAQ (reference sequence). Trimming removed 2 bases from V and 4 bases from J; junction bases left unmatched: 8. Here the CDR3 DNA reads TGTGCCAGCAGCTTAAGGATTCGGACAGGGGGCGCAGATACGCAGTATTTT. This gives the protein CASSLRIRTGGADTQYF.

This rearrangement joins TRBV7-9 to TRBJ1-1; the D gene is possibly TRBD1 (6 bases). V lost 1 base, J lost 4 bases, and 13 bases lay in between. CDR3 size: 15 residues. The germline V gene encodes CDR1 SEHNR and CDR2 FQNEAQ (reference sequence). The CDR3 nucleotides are TGTGCCAGCAGCTTAGTAGGGGGGGCGGGCACTGAAGCTTTCTTT. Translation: CASSLVGGAGTEAFF.